The subject of this entry is one TCR beta chain. 60 Vbeta and 13 Jbeta primers were used in PCR. Assay: immunoSEQ multiplex PCR; the TCRdb copy retains only in-frame clones and omits some. The profile shows roughly 190,000 clones, 80% to 85% of them singletons. This CDR3 has 14 amino acids. Looked up from germline, CDR1 is MNHEY and CDR2 is SVGAGI. The ends were cut back, 2 bases at V and 0 bases at J, with 7 bases in the middle. The data originate from a study of cytomegalovirus exposure and HLA in healthy donors. Input material: PBMCs. The V gene is TRBV6-5, the J gene TRBJ1-1; D ambiguous. The clonotype originates from a woman under 30 in good health and CMV-seronegative. The CDR3 loop reads CASSYKRVNTEAFF. As DNA, the CDR3 is TGTGCCAGCAGTTACAAGAGGGTGAACACTGAAGCTTTCTTT.